This TCR beta chain is from a study of metastatic and nonmetastatic thyroid tumors. Study-wide context: Samples came from malignant and benign thyroid patients, and repertoires were compared across blood and tumor or nodule tissue. Study-wide results and limits: Compared with benign nodules, malignant thyroid tumors were reported to have significantly higher TCR beta diversity in both blood and tumor.

Patients underwent thyroid surgery, and none had received any treatment before it. CDR3 size: 9 residues. CDR1 and CDR2 (germline): MRHNA, SNTAGT. The V segment lost 10 bases and the J segment 14 bases; nucleotides outside the gene matches: 5. Original methodology: The study built a papillary thyroid cancer distant-metastasis classifier from CDR3 differences across clinicopathological groups. TCRdb re-called clones via MiXCR from the PCR reads. TCRdb's processing, not the authors', yielded these V and J calls. The sample holds about 53,000 clones, approximately 22% seen once. There are many counts of this clone. The antigen is not known.

The V call is TRBV6-4, the J call TRBJ2-1, with 7 bases lining up with TRBD1. The sequence came from a female donor with papillary thyroid cancer or a benign thyroid nodule (not recorded which). Some clones in this sample may be carry-over from other donors' samples. Sequenced: blood. The CDR3 DNA sequence: TGTGCCAAGGGGACAGTTAAGTTCTTC. This sequence encodes CAKGTVKFF.